Each of the 9 T cell receptor beta chains below was sequenced from the same sample in a study of T-cell memory formation after mild COVID-19. TCRdb analysed the 5' RACE reads with MiXCR anew, one entry per CDR3 protein. There are about 290,000 distinct CDR3 sequences in the sample; 15% to 20% occur only once, and roughly 23% lies in the top ten. Input material: PBMCs or a T cell subset sorted from them (not recorded which). Receptors were obtained from a man younger than 30 who had mild COVID-19 (a few samples of this study predate the infection). Cell type and time point are not known.

This chain joins TRBV7-2 and TRBJ1-2; D unresolved. The CDR3 has 12 residues. V was pared by 10 bases and J by 5 bases, with 14 bases between. CDR1 is SGHTA, CDR2 FQGNSA, per germline. This CDR3 is CATAMLGYGYTF. CDR3 in DNA: TGTGCCACCGCGATGCTTGGGTATGGCTACACCTTC.

The gene calls are TRBV6-2 or TRBV6-3 and TRBJ2-3; D is undetermined. Germline lookup yields CDR1 MNHEY and CDR2 SVGEGT. V dropped 4 bases and J dropped 2 bases, with 13 bases sitting between them. The CDR3 runs 15 residues. In DNA, the CDR3 is TGTGCCAGCAGTTCTCCCGTGCCTTACACAGATACGCAGTATTTT. Protein sequence: CASSSPVPYTDTQYF.

This clonotype occurred many times. This chain uses TRBV20-1 with TRBJ1-3; no reliable D call. The CDR3 is 15 amino acids. Germline V lookup: CDR1 DFQATT, CDR2 SNEGSKA (reference sequence). V was shortened by 6 bases and J by 4 bases, with 19 bases between the two germline ends. The CDR3 spells CSALPPGSRGNTIYF. DNA of the CDR3: TGCAGTGCCCTTCCTCCAGGCTCGCGAGGAAACACCATATATTTT.

The rearrangement links TRBV12-3 or TRBV12-4 to TRBJ2-5; 8 nucleotides agree with TRBD1. Trimming took 5 bases from V and 7 from J; bases not matched to a gene: 6. The CDR3 is made up of 13 amino acids. CDR3 residues: CASSIGTGGTQYF. The CDR3 bases are TGTGCCAGCAGTATAGGGACAGGAGGGACCCAGTACTTC.

The sample holds a few counts of this clonotype. The V gene is TRBV11-3, the J gene TRBJ2-7; 8 bases line up with TRBD2. The CDR3 loop spans 14 amino acids. Germline V gene sequence: CDR1 SGHNT, CDR2 YENEEA. V lost 3 bases to trimming and J lost 4 bases; unmatched junction nucleotides: 5. The DNA of the CDR3 is TGTGCCAGCAGCTTGCGGGGGGCCAGTTACGAGCAGTACTTC. Translating it yields CASSLRGASYEQYF.

This rearrangement joins TRBV12-3 or TRBV12-4 to TRBJ1-5; weak D call: TRBD1 (5 bases). With 6 bases removed from V and 7 bases from J, the gap between germline ends came to 10 bases. The CDR3 totals 12 residues. The CDR3 sequence is CASRIGGQPQHF. CDR3 DNA: TGTGCCAGCAGAATCGGGGGGCAGCCCCAGCATTTT.

The chain couples TRBV10-3 to TRBJ1-2, with TRBD1 identical over 10 bases. The CDR3 runs 14 residues. Germline CDR1 is ENHRY and CDR2 is SYGVKD. V dropped 6 bases and J dropped 4; count of bases not matched to a gene: 5. CDR3 sequence: CAIRGQGSSYGYTF. CDR3 in DNA: TGTGCCATCAGGGGACAGGGGAGCTCCTATGGCTACACCTTC.

This clonotype was counted many times. The CDR3 bases are TGTGCCAGCAGCCACCCGGGGACGGGGGGGGAATCCTACGAGCAGTACTTC. It yields the protein CASSHPGTGGESYEQYF. The V call is TRBV12-3 or TRBV12-4, the J call TRBJ2-7, with TRBD2 matching over 8 bases. This CDR3 spans 17 amino acids. The junction had 14 bases not matched to a gene; V was cut back by 6 bases and J by 1 base.

This clonotype has a handful of counts. V gene TRBV6-6 combines with J gene TRBJ1-2; D is possibly TRBD1 (5 bases). V was cut by 0 bases and J by 8 bases, with 7 bases left in between. This CDR3 comprises 12 residues. CDR1 and CDR2 (germline): MNHNY, SVGAGI (reference sequence). Written as DNA, the CDR3 is TGTGCCAGCAGTTACTCTCAGGGCGGCTACACCTTC. It encodes CASSYSQGGYTF.